A selection of T cell receptor beta chains follows, all from one sample in a study of T cell responses to AZD1222 COVID-19 vaccine. Profiled with immunoSEQ multiplex PCR; TCRdb holds only in-frame clones, not every one. The sample has roughly 150,000 clones; around 90% are singletons. Sequencing was performed on peripheral blood, taken 28 days after the second AZD1222 dose. The receptors derive from an adult who received the AZD1222 COVID-19 vaccine. Both conserved end residues are part of each CDR3. Fields, in order: clone size, J gene, V gene, D gene, CDR3 DNA, CDR3 protein. D genes are given only for firm matches. Rows give clone size only sometimes, using once, few, many, or a class for an expanded clone.

>.|TRBJ2-7|TRBV28|.
TGTGCCAGCAGTTTGGGTAACTACGAGCAGTACTTC
CASSLGNYEQYF
>.|TRBJ1-1|TRBV20-1|.
TGCAGTGCTAGTCTGCGGAACACTGAAGCTTTCTTT
CSASLRNTEAFF
>.|TRBJ1-2|TRBV10-3|.
TGTGCCATCACCCCAATCGTCACGGGCGTCTATGGCTACACCTTC
CAITPIVTGVYGYTF
>.|TRBJ2-1|TRBV19|TRBD2
TGTGCCAGTAGTAGGGGGACTAGCGGGGGCCTTTACAATGAGCAGTTCTTC
CASSRGTSGGLYNEQFF
>.|TRBJ2-1|TRBV3-1/TRBV3-2|TRBD2
TGTGCCAGCAGCCAAGAGTGGCGTACGGGACTAGCGGCACACAATGAGCAGTTCTTC
CASSQEWRTGLAAHNEQFF
>few|TRBJ2-3|TRBV27|.
TGTGCCAGCATCAAGTGGGGGAGCACAGATACGCAGTATTTT
CASIKWGSTDTQYF
>.|TRBJ2-7|TRBV4-2|.
TGTGCCAGCAGCCAAGATCTAGTAACAGGAGGATACGAGCAGTACTTC
CASSQDLVTGGYEQYF
>.|TRBJ1-1|TRBV25-1|TRBD1
TGTGCCAGCAGTGAATATTTTCCGGACAGGGACACTGAAGCTTTCTTT
CASSEYFPDRDTEAFF
>.|TRBJ2-5|TRBV5-1|.
TGCGCCAGCAGCGATGGCGGGGTTACGGAGACCCAGTACTTC
CASSDGGVTETQYF
>.|TRBJ1-1|TRBV15|.
TGTGCCACCAGCAGAGACGGCCAGGGGAACACTGAAGCTTTCTTT
CATSRDGQGNTEAFF
>.|TRBJ1-3|TRBV5-6|.
TGTGCTACGGGTCGGCTCTCTGGAAACACCATATATTTT
CATGRLSGNTIYF
>.|TRBJ1-5|TRBV5-4|TRBD1
TGTGCCAGCAGCTTAGGGACAGGACTTAATCAGCCCCAGCATTTT
CASSLGTGLNQPQHF
>.|TRBJ1-2|TRBV15|TRBD1
TGTGCCACCAGCCTTAACAGGGGCTTCGACTATGGCTACACCTTC
CATSLNRGFDYGYTF
>.|TRBJ2-2|TRBV3-1/TRBV3-2|.
TGTGCCAGCAGCCAAACCCAGACCGGGGAGCTGTTTTTT
CASSQTQTGELFF
>.|TRBJ2-3|TRBV9|.
TGTGCCAGCAGCCCCGGCACAGATACGCAGTATTTT
CASSPGTDTQYF
>.|TRBJ1-4|TRBV3-1/TRBV3-2|TRBD1
TGTGCCAGCAGCTTGACAGGGAAGGTTGAAAAACTGTTTTTT
CASSLTGKVEKLFF
>medium-sized|TRBJ1-6|TRBV10-2|.
TGCGCCAGCAGTGAGTCTGTTAATTCACCCCTCCACTTT
CASSESVNSPLHF
>.|TRBJ1-2|TRBV3-1/TRBV3-2|.
TGTGCCAGCAGCCAAGTTGCGGGCGTCAGAGGCTACACCTTC
CASSQVAGVRGYTF
>.|TRBJ1-5|TRBV5-6|.
TGTGCCAGCAGCTTGGTCAATCAGCCCCAGCATTTT
CASSLVNQPQHF
>.|TRBJ1-6|TRBV2|.
TGTGCCAGCAGTGTTCAACTGAGGTCACCCCTCCACTTT
CASSVQLRSPLHF
>.|TRBJ1-5|TRBV6-5|TRBD1
TGTGCCAGCAACCCCGGGACAGGACACAATCAGCCCCAGCATTTT
CASNPGTGHNQPQHF
>.|TRBJ1-3|TRBV5-1|.
TGCGCCAGCAGCTTGTGGGGGGCCTCTGGAAACACCATATATTTT
CASSLWGASGNTIYF
>few|TRBJ1-1|TRBV6-5|TRBD1
TGTGCCAGCAGTTACTCAGACAGGGCGAACACTGAAGCTTTCTTT
CASSYSDRANTEAFF
>.|TRBJ1-3|TRBV30|.
TGTGCCGGAGTTGGGGATAGCTCTGGAAACACCATATATTTT
CAGVGDSSGNTIYF
>.|TRBJ2-1|TRBV2|TRBD2
TGTGCCAGCAGTGAGCGCCGTGCGGGGGGGCCCAATGAGCAGTTCTTC
CASSERRAGGPNEQFF
>.|TRBJ2-3|TRBV7-9|.
TGTGCCAGCAGCTTAGTAGGTCTAAGAAGCACAGATACGCAGTATTTT
CASSLVGLRSTDTQYF
>.|TRBJ1-1|TRBV3-1/TRBV3-2|.
TGTGCCAGCAGCCAAGCATTCAGGGGATTGAACACTGAAGCTTTCTTT
CASSQAFRGLNTEAFF
>.|TRBJ1-5|TRBV19|.
TGTGCCAGTAGTTCTGTCGGGGGGAGGATTGGCAATCAGCCCCAGCATTTT
CASSSVGGRIGNQPQHF
>.|TRBJ2-5|TRBV12-3/TRBV12-4|.
TGTGCCAGCAGTTCGGGCCTGTGGGAGACCCAGTACTTC
CASSSGLWETQYF
>.|TRBJ1-2|TRBV6-5|.
TGTGCCACCTCCCGGGACCTTTTAATGCGAGGCTACACCTTC
CATSRDLLMRGYTF
>.|TRBJ1-2|TRBV28|TRBD1
TGTGCCAGCAGTAGGACAGGGAGGGGGCTGACAGACTATGGCTACACCTTC
CASSRTGRGLTDYGYTF
>.|TRBJ1-5|TRBV5-1|.
TGCGCCAGCAGCTCTGGGGAGGGGAATCAGCCCCAGCATTTT
CASSSGEGNQPQHF
>.|TRBJ1-5|TRBV15|.
TGTGCCACCAGCAGAGATCTTACGGATCAGCCCCAGCATTTT
CATSRDLTDQPQHF
>.|TRBJ1-4|TRBV11-2|.
TGTGCCAGCCCCGGGGGGGGACTCCCCCTAACTAATGAAAAACTGTTTTTT
CASPGGGLPLTNEKLFF
>.|TRBJ2-5|TRBV9|TRBD1
TGTGCCAGCAGCGTATCCGGGACAGGGGGCCGCGGGGAGACCCAGTACTTC
CASSVSGTGGRGETQYF
>.|TRBJ1-5|TRBV6-1|.
TGTGCCAGCAGTGAAAGGGACGGCAATCAGCCCCAGCATTTT
CASSERDGNQPQHF
>few|TRBJ2-7|TRBV12-5|.
TGTGCTAGTGGTTTGGCATCTAGAGGCTACGAGCAGTACTTC
CASGLASRGYEQYF
>.|TRBJ2-3|TRBV5-1|TRBD1
TGCGCCAGCAGCTTGGCGTGGGGTACAGGGGGTGATACGCAGTATTTT
CASSLAWGTGGDTQYF
>.|TRBJ1-1|TRBV19|TRBD1
TGTGCCAGTAGTATGGACAGGGCGAGAGCTGAAGCTTTCTTT
CASSMDRARAEAFF